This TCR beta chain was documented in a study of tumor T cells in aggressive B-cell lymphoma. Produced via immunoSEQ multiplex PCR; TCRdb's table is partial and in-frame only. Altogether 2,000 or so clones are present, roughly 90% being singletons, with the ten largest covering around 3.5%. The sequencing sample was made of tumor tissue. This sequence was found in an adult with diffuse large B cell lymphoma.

The CDR3 DNA reads TGTGCCAGCAGCTTTGCCCCCGAGGGAGGTGCCGAGCAGTACTTC. Protein: CASSFAPEGGAEQYF. This rearrangement joins TRBV7-9 to TRBJ2-7, with a tentative D call TRBD2 (6 bases). The V gene lost 3 bases and the J gene lost 6 bases, with 18 bases spanning the gap. CDR3 length: 15 amino acids. In germline, CDR1 is SEHNR, CDR2 FQNEAQ (reference sequence).